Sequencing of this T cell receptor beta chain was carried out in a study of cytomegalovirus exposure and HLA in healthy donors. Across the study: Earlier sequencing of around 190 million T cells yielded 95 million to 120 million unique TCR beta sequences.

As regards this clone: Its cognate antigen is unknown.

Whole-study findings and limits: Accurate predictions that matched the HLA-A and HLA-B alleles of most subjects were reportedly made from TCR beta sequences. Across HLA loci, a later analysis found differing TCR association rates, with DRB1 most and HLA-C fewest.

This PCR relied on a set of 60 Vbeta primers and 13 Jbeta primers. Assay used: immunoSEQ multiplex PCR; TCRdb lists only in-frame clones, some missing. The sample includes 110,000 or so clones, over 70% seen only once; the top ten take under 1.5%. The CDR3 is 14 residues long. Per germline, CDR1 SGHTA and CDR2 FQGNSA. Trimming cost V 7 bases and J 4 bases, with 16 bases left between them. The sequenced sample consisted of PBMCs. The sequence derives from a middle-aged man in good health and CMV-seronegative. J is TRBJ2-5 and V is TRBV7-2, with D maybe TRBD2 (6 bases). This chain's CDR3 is CASTLSGVGETQYF. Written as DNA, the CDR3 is TGTGCCAGCACCCTCTCGGGGGTCGGAGAGACCCAGTACTTC.